This TCR beta chain was sequenced in a study of blood T cell repertoires in COVID-19. Background on the study: Sites in the United States, Italy and Spain provided acute and convalescent COVID-19 samples. PBMCs, B-cell-depleted T cells, or T cells were the source of the cDNA or gDNA that made up the material.

CDR1 is MNHNY and CDR2 is SVGAGI in the germline V gene (reference sequence). Trimming took 2 bases from V and 1 from J, leaving 12 bases between them. The length of the CDR3 is 16 residues. In the original analysis: Amplification of reference gene primers provided the estimated nucleated cell counts. Data came from immunoSEQ multiplex PCR; TCRdb stores just in-frame clones and leaves some out. V and J calls and clone size come straight from that table; D and trimming were deduced from the DNA. The sample has about 400,000 clones; 86% are singletons. The chain couples TRBV6-6 to TRBJ1-3, with D tentatively TRBD1 (5 bases). This clonotype was obtained from a woman in her thirties with active or convalescent COVID-19. Source material: peripheral blood. The chain's CDR3 is CASSYRRGLSGNTIYF. In nucleotides, the CDR3 is TGTGCCAGCAGTTACCGACGGGGGTTATCTGGAAACACCATATATTTT.